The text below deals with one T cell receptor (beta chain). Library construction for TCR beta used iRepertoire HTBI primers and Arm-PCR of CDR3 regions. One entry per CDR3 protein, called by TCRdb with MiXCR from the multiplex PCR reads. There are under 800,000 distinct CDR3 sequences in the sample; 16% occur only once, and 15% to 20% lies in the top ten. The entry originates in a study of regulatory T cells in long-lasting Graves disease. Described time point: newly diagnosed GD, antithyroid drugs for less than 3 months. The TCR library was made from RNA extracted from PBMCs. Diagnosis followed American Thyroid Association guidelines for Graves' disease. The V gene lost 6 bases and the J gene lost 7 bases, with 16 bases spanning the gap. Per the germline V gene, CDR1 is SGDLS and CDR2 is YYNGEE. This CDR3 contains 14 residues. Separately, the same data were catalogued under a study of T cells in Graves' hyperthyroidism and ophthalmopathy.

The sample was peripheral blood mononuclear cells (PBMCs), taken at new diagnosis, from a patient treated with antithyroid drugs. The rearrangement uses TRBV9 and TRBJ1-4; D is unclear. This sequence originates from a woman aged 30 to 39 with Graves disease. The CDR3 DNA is TGTGCCAGCAACCCCGATCCAAGGAGTGAAAAACTGTTTTTT. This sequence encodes CASNPDPRSEKLFF. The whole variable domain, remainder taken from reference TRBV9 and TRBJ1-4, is DSGVTQTPKHLITATGQRVTLRCSPRSGDLSVYWYQQSLDQGLQFLIQYYNGEERAKGNILERFSAQQFPDLHSELNLSSLELGDSALYFCASNPDPRSEKLFFGSGTQLSVL.